The clone carrying this TCR beta chain has more than one count but fewer than ten. As yet, its antigen is unknown. The TCR beta cDNA libraries contained unique molecular identifiers. TCRdb re-derived calls from the PCR reads in MiXCR, one entry per CDR3 protein. Of roughly 200,000 distinct CDR3 sequences in the sample, around 30% are singletons; the top ten hold roughly 3.5%. CDR1 SGHRS and CDR2 YFSETQ come from the germline V gene. The CDR3 has 14 residues. Trimming cost V 3 bases and J 9 bases; bases outside gene matches: 10. These data are taken from a study of post-analysis software for immune sequencing data. General study points: Several TRBV segments were more frequent in patients than controls; TRBV5-6, TRBV5-1 and TRBV20-1 belonged to this group.

This TCR was recovered from a girl aged 2 to 17 with multiple sclerosis. This chain joins TRBV5-1 and TRBJ2-7, with 9 bases aligning to TRBD1. Material for sequencing was blood. CDR3 region: CASSSTGQGSWQYF. Written as DNA, the CDR3 is TGCGCCAGCAGCTCCACGGGACAGGGAAGCTGGCAGTACTTC.